Listed below are T cell receptor beta chains from one sample, sequenced in a study of blood T cell repertoires in COVID-19. Some clones are missing from TCRdb's copy, which holds only in-frame ones; the method was immunoSEQ multiplex PCR. This sample has fewer than 200,000 clones; about four fifths occur once, and the top ten carry 3.5% to 4%. The material sequenced was PBMCs or T cells enriched from blood (not recorded which). These receptors all come from a woman in her forties or fifties in a cohort exposed to, infected with or recovered from COVID-19 (not recorded which). The CDR3 runs from the conserved cysteine through the conserved F or W. Each record gives: J gene, V gene, clone size, CDR3 protein. Clone size, where shown, is once, few, many, or a class for clones that have expanded.

>TRBJ2-5|TRBV7-6|.
CASSFYGLKQETQYF
>TRBJ1-2|TRBV5-4|.
CASSFGQDANYGYTF
>TRBJ1-3|TRBV28|.
CASRQHASRNTIYF
>TRBJ2-5|TRBV4-3|.
CASSQANRGRETQYF
>TRBJ1-3|TRBV24-1|.
CATSDPQGPGGNTIYF
>TRBJ2-5|TRBV24-1|once
CATSDSGTSGIEETQYF
>TRBJ2-4|TRBV5-4|.
CASSLDRQGKAKNIQYF
>TRBJ2-2|TRBV29-1|.
CSVGTVDANTGELFF
>TRBJ2-7|TRBV27|.
CASSWASPPYEQYF
>TRBJ2-7|TRBV11-2|.
CASSPPVGRTSAVYEQYF